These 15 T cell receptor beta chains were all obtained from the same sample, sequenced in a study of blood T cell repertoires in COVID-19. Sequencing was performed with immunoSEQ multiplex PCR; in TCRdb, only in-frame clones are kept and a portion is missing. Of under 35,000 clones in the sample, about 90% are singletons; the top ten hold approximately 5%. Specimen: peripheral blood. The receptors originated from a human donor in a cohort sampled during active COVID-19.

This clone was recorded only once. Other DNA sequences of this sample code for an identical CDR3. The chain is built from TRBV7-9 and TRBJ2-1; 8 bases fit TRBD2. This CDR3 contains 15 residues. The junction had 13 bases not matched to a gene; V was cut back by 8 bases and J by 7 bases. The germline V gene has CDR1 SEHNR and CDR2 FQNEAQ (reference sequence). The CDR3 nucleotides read TGTGCCAGCGACCTTAGCGGGATCAGTGGGAATGAGCAGTTCTTC. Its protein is CASDLSGISGNEQFF.

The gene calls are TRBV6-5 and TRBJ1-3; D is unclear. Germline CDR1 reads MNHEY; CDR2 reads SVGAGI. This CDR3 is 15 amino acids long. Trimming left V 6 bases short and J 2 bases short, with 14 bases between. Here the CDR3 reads CASSPSTVPGNTIYF. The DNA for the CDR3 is TGTGCCAGCAGCCCCTCAACAGTCCCTGGAAACACCATATATTTT.

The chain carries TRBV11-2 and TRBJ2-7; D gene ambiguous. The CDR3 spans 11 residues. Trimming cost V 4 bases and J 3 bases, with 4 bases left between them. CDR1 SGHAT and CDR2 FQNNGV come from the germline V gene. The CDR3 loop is CASSYSYEQYV. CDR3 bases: TGTGCCAGCAGCTATAGCTACGAGCAGTACGTC.

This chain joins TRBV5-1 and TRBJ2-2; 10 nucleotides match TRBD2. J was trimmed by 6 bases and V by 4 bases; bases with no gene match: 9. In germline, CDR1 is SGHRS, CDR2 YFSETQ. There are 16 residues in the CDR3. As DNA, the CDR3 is TGCGCCAGCAGCCCACTAGCGGGGAAAATCGCCGGGGAGCTGTTTTTT. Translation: CASSPLAGKIAGELFF.

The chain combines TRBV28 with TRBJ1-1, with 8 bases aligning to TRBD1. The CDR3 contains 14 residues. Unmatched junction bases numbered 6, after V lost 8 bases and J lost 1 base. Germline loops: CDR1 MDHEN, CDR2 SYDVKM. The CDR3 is CASGQGVQNTEAFF. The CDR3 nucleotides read TGTGCCAGCGGACAGGGTGTACAGAACACTGAAGCTTTCTTT. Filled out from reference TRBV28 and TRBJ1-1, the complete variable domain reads DVKVTQSSRYLVKRTGEKVFLECVQDMDHENMFWYRQDPGLGLRLIYFSYDVKMKEKGDIPEGYSVSREKKERFSLILESASTNQTSMYLCASGQGVQNTEAFFGQGTRLTVV.

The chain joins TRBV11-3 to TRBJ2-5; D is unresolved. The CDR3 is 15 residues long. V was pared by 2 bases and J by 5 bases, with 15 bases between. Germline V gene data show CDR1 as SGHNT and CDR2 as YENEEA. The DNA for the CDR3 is TGTGCCAGCAGCTTATCCACAGACAAATGGGAGACCCAGTACTTC. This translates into CASSLSTDKWETQYF.

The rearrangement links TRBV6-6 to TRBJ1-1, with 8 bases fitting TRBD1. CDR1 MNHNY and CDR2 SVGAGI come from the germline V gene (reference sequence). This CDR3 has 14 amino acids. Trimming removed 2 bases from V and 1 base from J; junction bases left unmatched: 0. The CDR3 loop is CASSYQGANTEAFF. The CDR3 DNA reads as TGTGCCAGCAGTTACCAGGGGGCGAACACTGAAGCTTTCTTT.

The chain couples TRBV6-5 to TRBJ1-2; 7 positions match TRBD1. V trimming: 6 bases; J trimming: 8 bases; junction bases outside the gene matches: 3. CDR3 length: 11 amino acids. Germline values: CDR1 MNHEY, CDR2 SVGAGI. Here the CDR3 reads CASSHRGGYTF. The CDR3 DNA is TGTGCCAGCAGCCACAGGGGAGGCTACACCTTC.

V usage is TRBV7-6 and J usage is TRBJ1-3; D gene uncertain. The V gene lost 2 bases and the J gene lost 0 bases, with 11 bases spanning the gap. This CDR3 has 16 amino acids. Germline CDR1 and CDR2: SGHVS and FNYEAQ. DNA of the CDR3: TGTGCCAGCAGCTTAAGCCCAGCGATCTCTGGAAACACCATATATTTT. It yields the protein CASSLSPAISGNTIYF.

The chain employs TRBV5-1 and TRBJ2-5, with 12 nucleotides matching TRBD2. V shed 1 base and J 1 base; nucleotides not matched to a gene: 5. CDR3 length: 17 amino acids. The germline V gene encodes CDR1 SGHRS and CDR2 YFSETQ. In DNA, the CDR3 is TGCGCCAGCAGCTTGAGTCTAGCGGGGGGGATCCAAGAGACCCAGTACTTC. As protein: CASSLSLAGGIQETQYF.

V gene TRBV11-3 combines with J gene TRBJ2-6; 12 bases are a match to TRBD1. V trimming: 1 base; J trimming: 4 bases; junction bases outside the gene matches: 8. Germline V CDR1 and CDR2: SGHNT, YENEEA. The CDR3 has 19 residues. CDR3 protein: CASSLGWGQGATGANVLTF. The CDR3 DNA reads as TGTGCCAGCAGCTTAGGGTGGGGACAGGGGGCGACAGGGGCCAACGTCCTGACTTTC.

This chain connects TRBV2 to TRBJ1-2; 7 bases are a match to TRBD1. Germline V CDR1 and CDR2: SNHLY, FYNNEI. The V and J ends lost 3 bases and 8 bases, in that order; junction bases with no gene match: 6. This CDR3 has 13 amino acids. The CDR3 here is CASSETGFGGYTF. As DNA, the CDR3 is TGTGCCAGCAGTGAGACAGGGTTTGGGGGCTACACCTTC.

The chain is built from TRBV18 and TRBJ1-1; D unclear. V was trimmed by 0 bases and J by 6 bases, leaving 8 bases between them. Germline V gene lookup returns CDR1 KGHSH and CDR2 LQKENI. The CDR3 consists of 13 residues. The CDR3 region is CASSPPPGAEAFF. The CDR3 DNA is TGTGCCAGCTCACCACCCCCCGGGGCTGAAGCTTTCTTT.

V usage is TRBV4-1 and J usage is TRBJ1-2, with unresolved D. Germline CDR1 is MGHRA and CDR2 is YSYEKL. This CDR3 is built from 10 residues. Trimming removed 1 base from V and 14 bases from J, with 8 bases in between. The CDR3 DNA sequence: TGCGCCAGCAGCCAAGCACATTGGACCTTC. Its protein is CASSQAHWTF.

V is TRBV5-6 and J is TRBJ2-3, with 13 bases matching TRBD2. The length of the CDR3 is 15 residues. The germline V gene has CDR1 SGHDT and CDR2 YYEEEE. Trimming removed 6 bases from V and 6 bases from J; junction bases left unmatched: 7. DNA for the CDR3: TGTGCCAGCACCGGACTAGCGGGAGCTTTGGATACGCAGTATTTT. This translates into CASTGLAGALDTQYF.